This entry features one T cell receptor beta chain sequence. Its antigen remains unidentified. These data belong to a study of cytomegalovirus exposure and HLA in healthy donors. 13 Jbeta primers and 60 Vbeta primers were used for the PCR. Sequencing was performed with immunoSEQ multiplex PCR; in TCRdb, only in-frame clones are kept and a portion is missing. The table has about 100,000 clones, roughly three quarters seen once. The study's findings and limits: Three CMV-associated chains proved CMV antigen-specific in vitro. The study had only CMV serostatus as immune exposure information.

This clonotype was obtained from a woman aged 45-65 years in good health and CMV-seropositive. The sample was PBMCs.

CDR3 residues: CASSTGRLAGSYEQYF. CDR3 DNA sequence: TGTGCCAGCAGCACAGGACGACTAGCGGGGTCCTACGAGCAGTACTTC. This chain joins TRBV7-8 and TRBJ2-5, with 11 bases fitting TRBD2. The end of the DNA is better explained by TRBJ2-7, so the J call may be wrong. The germline V gene encodes CDR1 SGHVS and CDR2 FQNEAQ. This CDR3 comprises 16 residues.